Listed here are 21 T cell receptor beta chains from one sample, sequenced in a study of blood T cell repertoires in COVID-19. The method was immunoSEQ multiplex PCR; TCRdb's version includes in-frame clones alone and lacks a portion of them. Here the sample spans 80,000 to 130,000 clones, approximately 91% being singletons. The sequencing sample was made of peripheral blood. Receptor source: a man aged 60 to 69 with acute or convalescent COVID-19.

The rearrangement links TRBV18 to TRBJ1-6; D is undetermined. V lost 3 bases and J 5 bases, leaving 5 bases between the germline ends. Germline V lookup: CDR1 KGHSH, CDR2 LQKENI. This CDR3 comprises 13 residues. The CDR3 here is CASSPADNSPLHF. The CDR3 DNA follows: TGTGCCAGCTCACCGGCAGATAATTCACCCCTCCACTTT.

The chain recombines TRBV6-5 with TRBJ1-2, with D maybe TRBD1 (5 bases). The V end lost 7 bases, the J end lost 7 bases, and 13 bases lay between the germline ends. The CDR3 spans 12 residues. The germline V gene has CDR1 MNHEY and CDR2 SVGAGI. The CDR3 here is CASKRGPGGYTF. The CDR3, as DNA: TGTGCCAGCAAGCGGGGCCCGGGTGGCTACACCTTC.

In DNA form, the CDR3 reads TGTGCCAGCAGCCCGAACCCAGGGGGGCAGTCGGGACCACCCCTCCACTTT. This encodes CASSPNPGGQSGPPLHF. The chain links TRBV9 to TRBJ1-6; 7 bases map to TRBD1. The CDR3 is 17 residues long. J gave up 11 bases and V 4 bases, and 18 bases lay outside the gene matches. CDR1 is SGDLS and CDR2 is YYNGEE in the germline V gene.

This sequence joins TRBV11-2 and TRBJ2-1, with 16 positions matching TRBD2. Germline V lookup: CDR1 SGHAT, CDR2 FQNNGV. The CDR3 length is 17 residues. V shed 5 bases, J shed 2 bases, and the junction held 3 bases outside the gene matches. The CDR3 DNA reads TGTGCCAGCAGCCCCGGGACTAGCGGGGGGGCCTACAATGAGCAGTTCTTC. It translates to CASSPGTSGGAYNEQFF.

CDR3 sequence reads: CASSMWGGRTFTEAFF. The CDR3 region has the DNA TGTGCCAGCAGCATGTGGGGGGGTCGTACGTTCACTGAAGCTTTCTTT. J is TRBJ1-1 and V is TRBV27, with a possible D match to TRBD1 (5 bases). V was cut by 6 bases and J by 4 bases, with 21 bases left in between. The length of the CDR3 is 16 residues. Germline loops: CDR1 MNHEY, CDR2 SMNVEV (reference sequence).

CDR3 nucleotide sequence: TGTGCAAGTCGCCAGCTGGCAGGGGGCTGGTACAATGAGCAGTTCTTC. Translating gives CASRQLAGGWYNEQFF. The chain is built from TRBV12-2 and TRBJ2-1; the table assigns TRBD1, which was not confirmed against the DNA. TRBV12-2 is reported as a pseudogene. The CDR3 extends over 16 amino acids.

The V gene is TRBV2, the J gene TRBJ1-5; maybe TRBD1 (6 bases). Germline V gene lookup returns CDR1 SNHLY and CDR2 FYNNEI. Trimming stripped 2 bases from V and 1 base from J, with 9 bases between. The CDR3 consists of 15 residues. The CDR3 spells CASSESQGSNQPQHF. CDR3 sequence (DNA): TGTGCCAGCAGTGAATCCCAGGGGAGCAATCAGCCCCAGCATTTT.

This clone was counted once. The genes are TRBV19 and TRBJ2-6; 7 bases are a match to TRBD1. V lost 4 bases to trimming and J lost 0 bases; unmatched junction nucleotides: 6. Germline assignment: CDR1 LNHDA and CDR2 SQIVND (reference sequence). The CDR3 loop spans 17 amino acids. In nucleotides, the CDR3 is TGTGCCAGTAGTACCGCAGGGGGTGACTCTGGGGCCAACGTCCTGACTTTC. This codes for CASSTAGGDSGANVLTF.

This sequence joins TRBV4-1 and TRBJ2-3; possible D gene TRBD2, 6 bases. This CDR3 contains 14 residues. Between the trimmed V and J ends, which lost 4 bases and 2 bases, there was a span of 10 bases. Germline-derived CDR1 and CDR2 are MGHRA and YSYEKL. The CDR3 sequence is CASSRGDPTDTQYF. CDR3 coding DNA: TGCGCCAGCAGCCGCGGGGACCCCACAGATACGCAGTATTTT.

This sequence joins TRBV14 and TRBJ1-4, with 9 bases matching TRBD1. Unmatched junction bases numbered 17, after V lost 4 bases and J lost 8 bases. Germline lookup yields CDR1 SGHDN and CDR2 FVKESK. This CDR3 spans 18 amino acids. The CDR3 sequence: CASSPSPGQGLVGEKLFF. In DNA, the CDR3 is TGTGCCAGCAGCCCAAGTCCGGGACAGGGTCTGGTTGGAGAAAAACTGTTTTTT. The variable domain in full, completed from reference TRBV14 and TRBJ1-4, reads EAGVTQFPSHSVIEKGQTVTLRCDPISGHDNLYWYRRVMGKEIKFLLHFVKESKQDESGMPNNRFLAERTGGTYSTLKVQPAELEDSGVYFCASSPSPGQGLVGEKLFFGSGTQLSVL.

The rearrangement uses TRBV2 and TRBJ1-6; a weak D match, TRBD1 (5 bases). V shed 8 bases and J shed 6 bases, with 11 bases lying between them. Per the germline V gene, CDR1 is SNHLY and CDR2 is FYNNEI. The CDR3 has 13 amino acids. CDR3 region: CASRGDGNSPLHF. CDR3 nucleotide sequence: TGTGCCAGCCGCGGGGACGGTAATTCACCCCTCCACTTT.

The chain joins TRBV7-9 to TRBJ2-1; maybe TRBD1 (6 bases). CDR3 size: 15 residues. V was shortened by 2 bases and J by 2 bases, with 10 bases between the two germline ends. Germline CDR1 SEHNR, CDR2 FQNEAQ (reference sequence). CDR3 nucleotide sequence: TGTGCCAGCAGCTTACGAGGGACAACCTACAATGAGCAGTTCTTC. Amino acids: CASSLRGTTYNEQFF.

The chain's CDR3 is CASSPPFGQYF. The CDR3 DNA follows: TGTGCCAGCAGCCCCCCCTTCGGGCAGTACTTC. The genes are TRBV9 and TRBJ2-7; no clear D gene. Germline values: CDR1 SGDLS, CDR2 YYNGEE. V was cut by 4 bases and J by 9 bases, with 11 bases left in between. CDR3 length equals 11 residues.

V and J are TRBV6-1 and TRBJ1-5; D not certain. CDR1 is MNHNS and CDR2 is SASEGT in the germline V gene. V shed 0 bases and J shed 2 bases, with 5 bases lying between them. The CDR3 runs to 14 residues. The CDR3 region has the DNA TGTGCCAGCAGTGAAGCGCAGGGCAATCAGCCCCAGCATTTT. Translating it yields CASSEAQGNQPQHF.

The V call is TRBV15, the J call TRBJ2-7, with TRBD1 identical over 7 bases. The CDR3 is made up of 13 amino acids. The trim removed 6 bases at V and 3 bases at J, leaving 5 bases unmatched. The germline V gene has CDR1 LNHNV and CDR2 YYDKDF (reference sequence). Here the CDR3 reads CATSPDRNYEQYV. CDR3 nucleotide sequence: TGTGCCACCAGTCCGGACAGGAACTACGAGCAGTACGTC.

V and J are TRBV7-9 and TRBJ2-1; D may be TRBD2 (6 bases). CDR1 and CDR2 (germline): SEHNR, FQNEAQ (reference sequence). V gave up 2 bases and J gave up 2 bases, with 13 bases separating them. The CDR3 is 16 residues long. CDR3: CASSLIFGGAYNEQFF. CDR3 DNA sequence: TGTGCCAGCAGCTTAATATTCGGGGGAGCCTACAATGAGCAGTTCTTC.

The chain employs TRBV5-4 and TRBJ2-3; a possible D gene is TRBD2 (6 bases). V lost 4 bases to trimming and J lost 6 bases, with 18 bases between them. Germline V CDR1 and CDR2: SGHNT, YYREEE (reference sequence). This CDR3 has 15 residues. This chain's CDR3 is CASSLGGRGRDTQYF. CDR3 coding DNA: TGTGCCAGCAGCCTAGGAGGGCGGGGACGGGATACGCAGTATTTT.

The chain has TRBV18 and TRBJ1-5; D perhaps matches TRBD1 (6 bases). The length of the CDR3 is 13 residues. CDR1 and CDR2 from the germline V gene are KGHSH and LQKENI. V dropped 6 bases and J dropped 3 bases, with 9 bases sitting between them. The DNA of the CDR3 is TGTGCCAGCTCGGACAGACCCAATCAGCCCCAGCATTTT. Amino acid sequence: CASSDRPNQPQHF.

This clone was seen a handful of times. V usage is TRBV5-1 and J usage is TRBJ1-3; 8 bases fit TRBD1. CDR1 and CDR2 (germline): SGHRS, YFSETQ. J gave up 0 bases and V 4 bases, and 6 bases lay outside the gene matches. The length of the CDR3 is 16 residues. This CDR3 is CASSATGDYSGNTIYF. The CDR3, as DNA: TGCGCCAGCAGCGCGACAGGGGACTACTCTGGAAACACCATATATTTT.

Written as DNA, the CDR3 is TGTGCCAGCAGCGCCGGACTAGTCGGATTCACCGGGGAGCTGTTTTTT. Its translation is CASSAGLVGFTGELFF. The V call is TRBV9, the J call TRBJ2-2; 7 bases align to TRBD2. The V gene end was trimmed by 3 bases and the J gene end by 4 bases; junction bases not matched to a gene: 9. CDR1 is SGDLS and CDR2 is YYNGEE in the germline V gene. This CDR3 is built from 16 residues.

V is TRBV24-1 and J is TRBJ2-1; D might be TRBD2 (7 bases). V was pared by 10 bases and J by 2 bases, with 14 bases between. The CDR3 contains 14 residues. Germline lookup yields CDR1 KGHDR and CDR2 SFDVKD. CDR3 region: CATGGAGAYNEQFF. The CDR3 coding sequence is TGTGCCACGGGGGGGGCAGGGGCCTACAATGAGCAGTTCTTC.